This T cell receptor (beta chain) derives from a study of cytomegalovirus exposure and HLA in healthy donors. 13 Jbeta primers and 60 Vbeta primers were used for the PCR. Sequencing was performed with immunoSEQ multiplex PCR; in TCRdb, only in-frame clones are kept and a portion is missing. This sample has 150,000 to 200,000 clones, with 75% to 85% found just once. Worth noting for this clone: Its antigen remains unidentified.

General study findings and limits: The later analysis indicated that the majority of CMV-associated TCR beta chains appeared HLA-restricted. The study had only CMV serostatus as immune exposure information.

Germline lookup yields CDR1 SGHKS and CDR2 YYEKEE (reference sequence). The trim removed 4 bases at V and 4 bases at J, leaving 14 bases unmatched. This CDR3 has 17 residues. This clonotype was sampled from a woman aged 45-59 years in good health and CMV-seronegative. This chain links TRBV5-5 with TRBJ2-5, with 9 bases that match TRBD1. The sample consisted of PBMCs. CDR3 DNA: TGTGCCAGCAGCCCGCGCCCTGGGACAGGGCGGGGAGAGACCCAGTACTTC. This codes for CASSPRPGTGRGETQYF. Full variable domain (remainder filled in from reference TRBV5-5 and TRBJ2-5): DAGVTQSPTHLIKTRGQQVTLRCSPISGHKSVSWYQQVLGQGPQFIFQYYEKEERGRGNFPDRFSARQFPNYSSELNVNALLLGDSALYLCASSPRPGTGRGETQYFGPGTRLLVL.